Given below is one T cell receptor beta chain in context. Antigen: not known. V lost 0 bases, J lost 2 bases, and 3 bases stayed unmatched. Germline V gives CDR1 WSHSY, CDR2 SAAADI. The CDR3 totals 15 residues. The data were obtained in a study of graft-versus-host responses after intestinal transplantation. Across the study: Grafts were multivisceral, liver-intestinal, or isolated intestinal. All recipients were given anti-thymocyte globulin induction, and tacrolimus and steroids were then administered for around three years. The study's findings and limits: The study found high graft-versus-host to host-versus-graft clonal ratios in allografts of patients with graft-donor T cell macrochimerism. Researchers found peak circulating GvH clone levels linked to early post-transplant HvG declines.

Repertoires were generated with immunoSEQ multiplex PCR, while TCRdb's copy carries only in-frame clones and drops some. The sample has 9,000 to 13,000 clones, roughly 76% seen once. Intraepithelial and lamina propria lymphocytes were freed from processed graft tissue. Sequenced material: ileum tissue, taken 23 days after intestinal transplant. The receptor comes from a human patient who received an intestinal transplant, so some T cells may come from the graft donor. The chain employs TRBV10-2 and TRBJ1-2; 7 bases fit TRBD1. CDR3 region: CASSESVTGNYGYTF. The CDR3, as DNA: TGCGCCAGCAGTGAGTCGGTGACAGGGAACTATGGCTACACCTTC.